The rows below give T cell receptor beta chains drawn from one sample of a study of blood T cells in healthy people across ages. TCRdb fed the 5' RACE reads into MiXCR, producing one record per CDR3 protein. Of about 800,000 distinct CDR3 sequences in the sample, roughly 25% were seen once. This sample was shared with a second study, whose subject was T cells of mothers and their children.

What was sequenced was blood. These receptors came from a boy younger than 18 in good health. The CDR3 runs from the conserved cysteine through the conserved F or W. The D gene is left open where the match is weak. Some rows have no size entry. The others give once, few or many, or a class for an expanded clone.

D: .; V: TRBV10-3; J: TRBJ2-1; size: .; DNA: TGTGCCATCAGTGAGGGCGGCAACAATGAGCAGTTCTTC; CDR3: CAISEGGNNEQFF
D: .; V: TRBV6-2/TRBV6-3; J: TRBJ2-5; size: .; DNA: TGTGCCAGCAGTTATGATTCCAGTATCGGGGTGTGGCAAGAGACCCAGTACTTC; CDR3: CASSYDSSIGVWQETQYF
D: .; V: TRBV18; J: TRBJ2-3; size: .; DNA: TGTGCCAGCTCACCCCTCTGGACGGACAGCACGGATACGCAGTATTTT; CDR3: CASSPLWTDSTDTQYF
D: .; V: TRBV30; J: TRBJ2-5; size: .; DNA: TGTGCCTGGAGTGTAGGGATGGGGTCAGGTCAAGAGACCCAGTACTTC; CDR3: CAWSVGMGSGQETQYF
D: TRBD1; V: TRBV29-1; J: TRBJ2-7; size: .; DNA: TGCAGCGTTTCTCCGGGACAGGCCTATGGCGAGCAGTACTTC; CDR3: CSVSPGQAYGEQYF
D: .; V: TRBV20-1; J: TRBJ2-5; size: .; DNA: TGCAGTGCTAGGCCTACACAGCAAGAGACCCAGTACTTC; CDR3: CSARPTQQETQYF
D: TRBD2; V: TRBV28; J: TRBJ2-5; size: .; DNA: TGTGCCAGCAGTTTAAGGTCTAGCGGGGAAGAGACCCAGTACTTC; CDR3: CASSLRSSGEETQYF
D: .; V: TRBV7-9; J: TRBJ1-1; size: .; DNA: TGTGCCAGCAGCTTGTTAGGGGGGGCGAACACTGAAGCTTTCTTT; CDR3: CASSLLGGANTEAFF
D: .; V: TRBV29-1; J: TRBJ2-1; size: .; DNA: TGCAGCGGTCGGGACTCCGGTGAGCAGTTCTTC; CDR3: CSGRDSGEQFF
D: .; V: TRBV19; J: TRBJ2-5; size: .; DNA: TGTGCCAGTAGCCTCCGGCGCACGAACCAAGAGACCCAGTACTTC; CDR3: CASSLRRTNQETQYF
D: TRBD2; V: TRBV7-3; J: TRBJ2-1; size: .; DNA: TGTGCCAGCAGCAGACTAGCGGGAGTTTATGAGCAGTTCTTC; CDR3: CASSRLAGVYEQFF
D: .; V: TRBV7-9; J: TRBJ2-7; size: few; DNA: TGTGCCAGCAGCTTATTGGGGGACGGCGAGCAGTACTTC; CDR3: CASSLLGDGEQYF
D: .; V: TRBV6-6; J: TRBJ1-4; size: .; DNA: TGTGCCAGCAGTTACGGGCAGGGAGCTAATGAAAAACTGTTTTTT; CDR3: CASSYGQGANEKLFF
D: TRBD1; V: TRBV12-3/TRBV12-4; J: TRBJ2-1; size: few; DNA: TGTGCCAGCAGTTTCCGTCCAGGGGGCACCCACAATGAGCAGTTCTTC; CDR3: CASSFRPGGTHNEQFF
D: TRBD1; V: TRBV12-3/TRBV12-4; J: TRBJ2-1; size: .; DNA: TGTGCCAGCAGTTTAGTCGTAGGGACAGGACTGTCCTACAATGAGCAGTTCTTC; CDR3: CASSLVVGTGLSYNEQFF
D: .; V: TRBV28; J: TRBJ1-1; size: few; DNA: TGTGCCAGCAGTTCCCACCGACCCACTGAAGCTTTCTTT; CDR3: CASSSHRPTEAFF
D: TRBD1; V: TRBV12-3/TRBV12-4; J: TRBJ2-5; size: few; DNA: TGTGCCAGCAGTTCGACAGGGGTGGGGGAGACCCAGTACTTC; CDR3: CASSSTGVGETQYF
D: .; V: TRBV27; J: TRBJ2-7; size: few; DNA: TGTGCCAGCAGTTTATACACAAGCAGCTACGAGCAGTACTTC; CDR3: CASSLYTSSYEQYF
D: .; V: TRBV29-1; J: TRBJ2-1; size: few; DNA: TGCAGCGTCGCAGGTACAGGGTACAATGAGCAGTTCTTC; CDR3: CSVAGTGYNEQFF
D: .; V: TRBV20-1; J: TRBJ1-2; size: .; DNA: TGCAGTGTTCCCGGGACACGAGGAGGTGACACCTTC; CDR3: CSVPGTRGGDTF
D: TRBD1; V: TRBV6-2/TRBV6-3; J: TRBJ1-2; size: .; DNA: TGTGCCAGCAGTTACCACGGGACAGGGGTGAGAGGCTACACCTTC; CDR3: CASSYHGTGVRGYTF
D: .; V: TRBV5-1; J: TRBJ2-2; size: few; DNA: TGCGCCAGCAGCGGAATGAACACCGGGGAGCTGTTTTTT; CDR3: CASSGMNTGELFF
D: .; V: TRBV28; J: TRBJ1-4; size: .; DNA: TGTGCCAGCAGTTCGGCGACAGGCGCAACTAATGAAAAACTGTTTTTT; CDR3: CASSSATGATNEKLFF
D: .; V: TRBV27; J: TRBJ1-2; size: few; DNA: .; CDR3: CASSFGAGTVYGYTF
D: .; V: TRBV7-9; J: TRBJ2-1; size: .; DNA: TGTGCCAGCAGCTTGGGGGGAACGGAGCAGTTCTTC; CDR3: CASSLGGTEQFF
D: .; V: TRBV15; J: TRBJ2-7; size: .; DNA: TGTGCCACCAGCAGAGATCGGGGCGGAACCTACGAGCAGTACTTC; CDR3: CATSRDRGGTYEQYF
D: .; V: TRBV2; J: TRBJ1-1; size: .; DNA: TGTGCCAGCAGTGAGGGCGCGACAGCGAACACTGAAGCTTTCTTT; CDR3: CASSEGATANTEAFF
D: .; V: TRBV5-1; J: TRBJ2-5; size: .; DNA: TGCGCCAGCAGCTTGGAGACGGGACACCCTTCCGAGACCCAGTACTTC; CDR3: CASSLETGHPSETQYF
D: .; V: TRBV11-2; J: TRBJ2-7; size: many; DNA: TGTGCCAGCAGCTTAGTGGGAAATGGGAAAAGAGTGAACGAGCAGTACTTC; CDR3: CASSLVGNGKRVNEQYF
D: .; V: TRBV7-6; J: TRBJ2-1; size: few; DNA: TGTGCCAGCAGCTTAGACTCGGCTTACAATGAGCAGTTCTTC; CDR3: CASSLDSAYNEQFF
D: .; V: TRBV20-1; J: TRBJ1-5; size: .; DNA: TGCAGTGCTAGAGGAGGTAATAGCAATCAGCCCCAGCATTTT; CDR3: CSARGGNSNQPQHF